This TCR beta chain was captured in a study of T-cell reconstitution after alpha-beta-depleted transplantation in children. Preparation of the TCRbeta library used unique molecular identifiers. TCRdb redid the calling of the PCR reads with MiXCR, one entry per CDR3 protein. The top ten hold around 5.3% of the sample, which has 900,000 or so distinct CDR3 sequences, 16% seen once. This clonotype was recorded a few times. Trimming took off 5 bases at V and 3 bases at J, with 11 bases between the two ends. Germline CDR1 MNHEY, CDR2 SVGAGI. This CDR3 has 14 residues. The receptor was isolated from a male patient between 5 and 17 years old who had a stem cell transplant for acute lymphoblastic leukemia, so the T cells may come from the graft donor. The chain employs TRBV6-5 and TRBJ1-5, with D possibly TRBD1 on 6 matching bases. This sample comprised PBMCs, mostly from graft donor cells, obtained 360 days after TCRalphabeta/CD19-depleted stem cell transplant. The CDR3 region is CASSQGQHNQPQHF. The CDR3 nucleotides are TGTGCCAGCAGTCAAGGACAGCACAATCAGCCCCAGCATTTT.